A single sample is the source of the 14 T cell receptor beta chains below, sequenced in a study of T cells in Graves' hyperthyroidism and ophthalmopathy. RNA transcripts gave rise to amplified TCR beta CDR3 regions. The HTBI primer set was used in a first-round RT-PCR of the TCR CDR3. A single record per CDR3 protein comes from TCRdb applying MiXCR to the multiplex PCR reads. The sample holds 300,000 to 400,000 distinct CDR3 sequences; around 18% are singletons and the top ten take about 38%. The source material was blood. The receptors here all came from a man aged 18 to 35 with Graves' ophthalmopathy.

This chain connects TRBV15 to TRBJ1-1; D might be TRBD1 (5 bases). This CDR3 spans 17 amino acids. Trimming stripped 0 bases from V and 1 base from J, with 15 bases between. Germline V CDR1 and CDR2: LNHNV, YYDKDF (reference sequence). CDR3 sequence reads: CATSRDPQGRSNTEAFF. The CDR3 DNA sequence: TGTGCCACCAGCAGAGATCCGCAGGGCAGGTCGAACACTGAAGCTTTCTTT.

This clonotype was counted ten times or more. This CDR3 reads CASSQGTRDNEQFF. CDR3 in DNA: TGTGCCAGCAGCCAAGGTACTAGGGACAATGAGCAGTTCTTC. The rearrangement links TRBV11-2 to TRBJ2-1; D perhaps matches TRBD2 (5 bases). This CDR3 region has 14 residues. V gave up 5 bases and J gave up 5 bases, with 13 bases separating them. From germline, CDR1 is SGHAT and CDR2 FQNNGV.

The rearrangement joins TRBV10-3 to TRBJ2-5; no clear D. The germline V gene encodes CDR1 ENHRY and CDR2 SYGVKD. V shed 4 bases and J shed 1 base, with 4 bases lying between them. The CDR3 sequence is 12 residues long. The CDR3 nucleotides read TGTGCCATCAGTGGCACCCAAGAGACCCAGTACTTC. It codes for CAISGTQETQYF.

V usage is TRBV12-3 or TRBV12-4 and J usage is TRBJ2-7; D may be TRBD1 (6 bases). Trimming took off 3 bases at V and 2 bases at J, with 8 bases between the two ends. This CDR3 spans 13 amino acids. DNA for the CDR3: TGTGCCAGCAGTTTGTGGGGGCCCTACGAGCAGTACTTC. As protein: CASSLWGPYEQYF.

The chain links TRBV11-2 to TRBJ2-2; no clear D. The CDR3 loop spans 15 amino acids. The V gene's germline CDR1 is SGHAT and CDR2 FQNNGV. The V and J ends lost 3 bases and 2 bases respectively, with 10 bases between them. The CDR3 here is CASSFAKRNTGELFF. The DNA of the CDR3 is TGTGCCAGCAGCTTCGCAAAACGAAACACCGGGGAGCTGTTTTTT.

This clonotype was found many times. The CDR3 DNA sequence: TGTGCCAGCAGGAGGGGCCTTTCCTACGAGCAGTACTTC. Translation gives CASRRGLSYEQYF. This chain links TRBV2 with TRBJ2-7; either TRBD1 or TRBD2 may supply D (5 bases each). The ends were cut back, 6 bases at V and 1 base at J, with 10 bases in the middle. CDR3 length: 13 residues. Germline V gives CDR1 SNHLY, CDR2 FYNNEI.

CDR3 region: CASSEGGGFNYGYTF. The CDR3 DNA follows: TGTGCCAGCAGTGAAGGAGGAGGGTTTAACTATGGCTACACCTTC. This chain links TRBV25-1 with TRBJ1-2; the D is unclear. Germline values: CDR1 MGHDK, CDR2 SYGVNS. V lost 2 bases, J lost 1 base, and 11 bases lay in between. The CDR3 contains 15 residues.

This clonotype came up a few times. The chain employs TRBV7-9 and TRBJ2-3; TRBD2 matches 8 bases. V lost 2 bases, J lost 3 bases, and 7 bases stayed unmatched. CDR1 and CDR2 (germline): SEHNR, FQNEAQ (reference sequence). This CDR3 has 16 residues. CDR3 amino acids: CASSLSPSGRTDTQYF. Written as DNA, the CDR3 is TGTGCCAGCAGCTTAAGCCCTAGCGGGCGGACAGATACGCAGTATTTT.

The sample holds many counts of this clonotype. The chain recombines TRBV7-9 with TRBJ2-7; D is ambiguous. Germline V lookup: CDR1 SEHNR, CDR2 FQNEAQ (reference sequence). The CDR3 has 15 amino acids. V was shortened by 0 bases and J by 2 bases, with 11 bases between the two germline ends. This CDR3 is CASSLAGGATYEQYF. In DNA, the CDR3 is TGTGCCAGCAGCTTAGCGGGCGGAGCAACCTACGAGCAGTACTTC. The full variable domain, in which reference TRBV7-9 and TRBJ2-7 provide the parts outside the CDR3, is DTGVSQNPRHKITKRGQNVTFRCDPISEHNRLYWYRQTLGQGPEFLTYFQNEAQLEKSRLLSDRFSAERPKGSFSTLEIQRTEQGDSAMYLCASSLAGGATYEQYFGPGTRLTVT.

This clonotype has at least ten counts. The rearrangement uses TRBV3-1 and TRBJ2-5; D is perhaps TRBD1 (5 bases). Germline V lookup: CDR1 LGHDT, CDR2 YNNKEL (reference sequence). V shed 6 bases and J shed 2 bases, with 10 bases lying between them. CDR3 length: 13 amino acids. CDR3 bases: TGTGCCAGCAGTCCTGACAGTCAAGAGACCCAGTACTTC. This gives the protein CASSPDSQETQYF.

This clonotype was seen at least ten times. The V call is TRBV2, the J call TRBJ1-1, with TRBD1 as a possible D gene (5 bases). The CDR3 spans 14 residues. CDR1 is SNHLY, CDR2 FYNNEI, per germline. The V gene lost 4 bases and the J gene lost 3 bases, with 12 bases spanning the gap. CDR3 protein: CASSGGDGYTEAFF. As DNA, the CDR3 is TGTGCCAGCAGTGGAGGGGATGGGTACACTGAAGCTTTCTTT. The variable domain in full, with the rest retrieved from reference TRBV2 and TRBJ1-1, is EPEVTQTPSHQVTQMGQEVILRCVPISNHLYFYWYRQILGQKVEFLVSFYNNEISEKSEIFDDQFSVERPDGSNFTLKIRSTKLEDSAMYFCASSGGDGYTEAFFGQGTRLTVV.

The chain links TRBV12-3 or TRBV12-4 to TRBJ2-7; TRBD1 agrees at 8 bases. This CDR3 has 11 residues. Trimming took 5 bases from V and 8 from J; bases not matched to a gene: 2. The CDR3 protein is CASSRQGKQYF. In DNA form, the CDR3 reads TGTGCCAGCAGTCGACAGGGGAAGCAGTACTTC.

This clonotype appeared a few times. CDR3 bases: TGTGCCAGCAGGGACCAGACTCTGGGGAACAATGAGCAGTTCTTC. Translated, it gives CASRDQTLGNNEQFF. The chain combines TRBV6-1 with TRBJ2-1; no definite D call. The length of the CDR3 is 15 residues. V lost 6 bases to trimming and J lost 5 bases, with 17 bases between them. Germline CDR1 reads MNHNS; CDR2 reads SASEGT.

This clonotype has more than one count but fewer than ten. The V gene is TRBV6-1, the J gene TRBJ2-3; 8 bases are a match to TRBD1. V dropped 6 bases and J dropped 3; count of bases not matched to a gene: 11. Germline-derived CDR1 and CDR2 are MNHNS and SASEGT. There are 16 residues in the CDR3. In DNA, the CDR3 is TGTGCCAGCAGCCCCTTCGACAGGGGCTTTACAGATACGCAGTATTTT. It encodes CASSPFDRGFTDTQYF.